This TCR beta chain came from a study of shared clonotypes between healthy human individuals. TCRdb's copy holds only in-frame clones and misses some; the assay was immunoSEQ multiplex PCR. The sample lists roughly 2.5 million clones; more than 90% were seen once. This clone was observed a handful of times. Its antigen is not identified. General study results and limits: Generation probabilities of non-shared clonotypes were lower (relative to those shared by all four donors).

Germline lookup yields CDR1 SNHLY and CDR2 FYNNEI. CDR3 size: 15 residues. V lost 3 bases to trimming and J lost 6 bases, with 15 bases between them. The receptor comes from a man in his late teens or twenties in good health. The J gene is TRBJ1-5, the V gene TRBV2; the D gene is possibly TRBD1 (6 bases). Sequenced material: naive CD4+ T cells sorted from blood. Subset defined: CD45RA+ positively selected. This chain's CDR3 is CASSEEGGIAQPQHF. The CDR3 bases are TGTGCCAGCAGTGAGGAGGGGGGAATCGCTCAGCCCCAGCATTTT.